This record covers a single TCR beta chain. The table lists this clonotype with a few counts. Its antigen specificity is not known. Base qualities are not recorded, but no much larger clone differs from it by a single base. Rearranged TRB sequences spanning V, D and J segments were amplified by multiplex touch-down PCR using a mixed TRB-A/B primer pool. Two consecutive PCR reactions with Phusion HS II polymerase added Illumina adapters and sample indices to the amplicons. After gel purification with the NucleoSpin Gel and PCR Clean-up kit, the amplicons were checked using Qubit and an Agilent 2100 Bioanalyzer. Libraries were sequenced on an Illumina MiSeq using 600-cycle, single-indexed, paired-end runs. The paper's data handling went like this. TRB sequences were processed with MiXCR versions 2.12 and 3.0.5. Each unique CDR3 nucleotide sequence was treated as one clone, and only productive sequences with two or more reads were kept. Shannon diversity, evenness, clonality (one minus evenness), and alpha-parameterized diversity profiles from alpha 0 to 5 were included as repertoire metrics. The IGoR algorithm was used to calculate generation probabilities of clones in the paired pre- and post-chemotherapy samples. TCRdb handled the public reads itself, with Q25 trimming in fastp and clone calling in MiXCR, and kept productive beta chains. All rows with the same CDR3 protein become a single entry with the most common DNA and genes. For this entry, the V and J calls and clone size follow TCRdb and not the study's own pipeline. This sample lists about 13,000 distinct CDR3 sequences; about 27% were detected once. The ten most abundant clones make up more than 9% of the sample.

The record originates from a study of T cell repertoires in aging, cancer and after chemotherapy (dated by TCRdb to between 2018 and 2020). With regard to the full study: Donors spanned six age groups from 30 or younger to 70 or older, with at least three individuals per group. In the hematological group, paired pre- and post-chemotherapy samples were obtained from chronic lymphocytic leukemia patients treated with fludarabine- or bendamustine-based regimens. The full dataset contained around 10 million TCR reads. To examine immunoaging and T cell reconstitution after chemotherapy, the study profiled TCR beta repertoires in peripheral blood from healthy donors and cancer patients. Alongside around 98 healthy donors serving as a reference group, the cohort included some 210 cancer patients, of whom 90 to 94 had hematological cancers and about 130 had solid cancers.

V gives up 5 bases and J gives up 3 bases, and the segment between their germline ends measures 11 bases. The CDR3 runs 13 residues from the cysteine to the phenylalanine. Here the CDR3 DNA is all that survives: 39 bases in frame from base 1. As encoded in the germline V gene, CDR1 is SGHAT while CDR2 is FQNNGV. Here is what the overall study found, with its caveats: Significantly lower blood TCR diversity and higher clonality were observed in untreated patients with hematological or solid cancers than in age-matched healthy donors. Lymphoid organ infiltration was present in hematological cancer patients, and this infiltration may itself impair thymic emigration or peripheral T cell expansion. Median generation probability increased over the chemotherapy interval in both cancer cohorts, suggesting repertoire reconstitution through rebound thymic output. In healthy donors, the drop in TCR diversity with age came mainly from a loss of richness, whereas in cancer patients a loss of evenness also played a part. According to the authors, the repertoire data do not permit conclusions about immunological memory after chemotherapy.

Genomic DNA extracted from peripheral blood, rather than sorted cells or RNA, was used as the source for amplification of TCR beta rearrangements. What was sequenced was blood. The clonotype comes from a human donor with a blood cancer. Here the chain combines TRBV11-2 and TRBJ2-7; the D gene is perhaps TRBD2, from 5 matching bases. The bases are TGTGCCAGCAGCCGCCCTAGCCTCTACGAGCAGTACTTC. Its coded protein is CASSRPSLYEQYF.